Listed here are 31 T cell receptor beta chains from one sample, sequenced in a study of T-cell reconstitution after alpha-beta-depleted transplantation in children. As it was prepared, the TCRbeta library received unique molecular identifiers. TCRdb reprocessed the PCR reads via MiXCR and lists one record per CDR3 protein. The sample holds 500,000 to 600,000 distinct CDR3 sequences, about 16% seen once. Sample: PBMCs from the stem cell graft donor, taken from the stem cell graft. The receptors originated from a human donor who donated a stem cell graft to a child with acute lymphoblastic leukemia.

This clonotype was seen a few times. The rearrangement joins TRBV4-1 to TRBJ2-2, with 7 bases lining up with TRBD2. Germline V gene sequence: CDR1 MGHRA, CDR2 YSYEKL. J gave up 8 bases and V 0 bases, and 6 bases lay outside the gene matches. The CDR3 consists of 15 residues. As DNA, the CDR3 is TGCGCCAGCAGCCAAGAAGGCGCGGGAGCTGGGGAGCTGTTTTTT. It specifies CASSQEGAGAGELFF.

The table lists this clonotype with a few counts. The V call is TRBV7-9, the J call TRBJ2-3; a weak D match, TRBD1 (5 bases). The CDR3 consists of 14 residues. Germline V gene lookup returns CDR1 SEHNR and CDR2 FQNEAQ (reference sequence). The germline V and J ends were trimmed by 5 bases and 4 bases, with 13 bases remaining between them. The CDR3 loop is CASSPQGFADTQYF. DNA of the CDR3: TGTGCCAGCAGCCCCCAGGGATTCGCAGATACGCAGTATTTT.

This sequence joins TRBV7-6 and TRBJ2-7; TRBD2 is a possible D gene (5 bases). The CDR3 covers 17 residues. Trimming took 4 bases from V and 3 from J, leaving 22 bases between them. CDR1 and CDR2 from the germline V gene are SGHVS and FNYEAQ. The CDR3 sequence is CASSSESGSTLYYEQYF. CDR3 in DNA: TGTGCCAGCAGCTCTGAGAGCGGCTCCACCTTATACTACGAGCAGTACTTC.

This clonotype was picked up many times. The rearrangement uses TRBV6-5 and TRBJ2-1; D may match TRBD1 or TRBD2 (5 bases each). There are 13 residues in the CDR3. From germline, CDR1 is MNHEY and CDR2 SVGAGI. Trimming shortened V by 7 bases and J by 4 bases, and 11 bases separated the two germline ends. For the CDR3, the DNA is TGTGCCAGCACCGCCGGGGCGTACAATGAGCAGTTCTTC. It is translated as CASTAGAYNEQFF.

This clonotype was detected a few times. The V call is TRBV14, the J call TRBJ1-2, with D possibly matching TRBD1 (5 bases). Deletions cut 1 base from V and 4 bases from J, with 16 bases between. CDR3 length equals 16 residues. Germline loops: CDR1 SGHDN, CDR2 FVKESK. Here the CDR3 DNA reads TGTGCCAGCAGCCAAGTCGGAGGGGCGATAGGCTATGGCTACACCTTC. Translating it yields CASSQVGGAIGYGYTF.

This clonotype was seen many times. The CDR3 region has the DNA TGTGCCACCAGTAAGGGACAGGGATACAATGAGCAGTTCTTC. Protein: CATSKGQGYNEQFF. The gene calls are TRBV24-1 and TRBJ2-1, with 9 bases identical to TRBD1. The germline gives CDR1 KGHDR, CDR2 SFDVKD. This CDR3 is 14 amino acids long. Trimming removed 6 bases from V and 4 bases from J; junction bases left unmatched: 3.

The gene calls are TRBV5-1 and TRBJ1-3; D not certain. Germline loops: CDR1 SGHRS, CDR2 YFSETQ. V was shortened by 4 bases and J by 2 bases, with 13 bases between the two germline ends. This CDR3 has 15 amino acids. The CDR3: CASSGLREAGNTIYF. DNA for the CDR3: TGCGCCAGCAGCGGGCTTAGGGAAGCTGGAAACACCATATATTTT.

This clonotype appeared a few times. The chain joins TRBV20-1 to TRBJ1-1; D is unclear. Trimming took 3 bases from V and 8 from J, leaving 25 bases between them. Germline assignment: CDR1 DFQATT and CDR2 SNEGSKA (reference sequence). CDR3 size: 16 residues. This chain's CDR3 is CSARDRFPLKVPEAFF. CDR3 bases: TGCAGTGCTAGGGACCGATTTCCACTGAAGGTGCCCGAAGCTTTCTTT.

The rearrangement joins TRBV5-1 to TRBJ1-4, with 7 bases identical to TRBD1. Trimming took 0 bases from V and 5 from J; bases not matched to a gene: 7. The CDR3 totals 16 residues. Germline V gene sequence: CDR1 SGHRS, CDR2 YFSETQ. CDR3 protein: CASSLGGTVGNEKLFF. The CDR3 bases are TGCGCCAGCAGCTTGGGTGGGACAGTCGGAAATGAAAAACTGTTTTTT.

This clonotype was counted ten times or more. The V gene is TRBV2, the J gene TRBJ1-2; the D is unclear. The CDR3 extends over 16 amino acids. Germline V gene sequence: CDR1 SNHLY, CDR2 FYNNEI. V was pared by 5 bases and J by 0 bases, with 16 bases between. The CDR3 reads CASSWVTAEANYGYTF. The CDR3 DNA reads as TGTGCCAGCAGTTGGGTTACGGCGGAAGCTAACTATGGCTACACCTTC.

The rearrangement uses TRBV20-1 and TRBJ2-7, with 7 bases that match TRBD1. The CDR3 consists of 11 residues. V gave up 6 bases and J gave up 4 bases; unmatched junction bases: 3. CDR1 is DFQATT, CDR2 SNEGSKA, per germline (reference sequence). CDR3 in DNA: TGCAGTGCCAACAGGGGATACGAGCAGTACTTC. Protein product: CSANRGYEQYF.

In its sample, this clonotype was seen a few times. This sequence joins TRBV6-1 and TRBJ2-7; tentatively, D is TRBD2 (5 bases). The CDR3 contains 9 residues. Germline values: CDR1 MNHNS, CDR2 SASEGT. V was clipped by 10 bases and J by 11 bases, with 12 bases between them. The CDR3 region has the DNA TGTGCCACCTCCGGGGTAAAGTACTTC. This codes for CATSGVKYF.

The gene calls are TRBV6-5 and TRBJ1-3, with no clear D. V lost 0 bases to trimming and J lost 2 bases, with 8 bases between them. Per germline, CDR1 MNHEY and CDR2 SVGAGI. This CDR3 contains 15 residues. The CDR3 reads CASSYSRWTGNTIYF. Written as DNA, the CDR3 is TGTGCCAGCAGTTACTCGAGGTGGACTGGAAACACCATATATTTT.

The chain has TRBV5-1 and TRBJ2-1; D is unclear. Germline-derived CDR1 and CDR2 are SGHRS and YFSETQ. There are 15 residues in the CDR3. Trimming took off 4 bases at V and 8 bases at J, with 19 bases between the two ends. The CDR3 sequence: CASSVFSPAWDEQFF. CDR3 nucleotides: TGCGCCAGCAGCGTATTCTCCCCGGCCTGGGATGAGCAGTTCTTC.

The table lists this clonotype with many counts. The rearrangement links TRBV29-1 to TRBJ1-1; D is unresolved. The CDR3 has 13 amino acids. V shed 6 bases and J shed 3 bases, with 14 bases lying between them. Germline V gives CDR1 SQVTM, CDR2 ANQGSEA. The CDR3 protein is CSVQALPDTEAFF. CDR3 bases: TGCAGCGTCCAGGCATTGCCGGACACTGAAGCTTTCTTT.

This clonotype occurred a few times. The chain is built from TRBV3-1 and TRBJ1-1; the D is unclear. Trimming took 1 base from V and 1 from J, leaving 7 bases between them. This CDR3 is 14 amino acids long. Germline V gives CDR1 LGHDT, CDR2 YNNKEL (reference sequence). The CDR3 DNA follows: TGTGCCAGCAGCCAAGTTCTGTCGAACACTGAAGCTTTCTTT. Translating it yields CASSQVLSNTEAFF.

The chain couples TRBV29-1 to TRBJ2-2; D not certain. This CDR3 region has 15 residues. From germline, CDR1 is SQVTM and CDR2 ANQGSEA. The V and J ends lost 0 bases and 0 bases respectively, with 8 bases between them. The CDR3 protein is CSVEELFANTGELFF. Here the CDR3 DNA reads TGCAGCGTTGAAGAGTTGTTCGCGAACACCGGGGAGCTGTTTTTT.

This clonotype came up a few times. The chain combines TRBV19 with TRBJ1-2; D not resolved. The CDR3 has 14 amino acids. The germline V gene has CDR1 LNHDA and CDR2 SQIVND (reference sequence). Trimming took off 6 bases at V and 0 bases at J, with 11 bases between the two ends. This CDR3 is CASSKQLANYGYTF. The DNA for the CDR3 is TGTGCCAGTAGCAAACAGCTAGCTAACTATGGCTACACCTTC.

This clonotype was seen only a few times. This chain uses TRBV11-2 with TRBJ1-2; D might be TRBD1 (5 bases). Germline CDR1 SGHAT, CDR2 FQNNGV. This CDR3 has 16 residues. Deletions cut 0 bases from V and 7 bases from J, with 18 bases between. CDR3 DNA sequence: TGTGCCAGCAGCTTAGATCCCGGGGCGGCAATCTCTGGCTACACCTTC. Its translation is CASSLDPGAAISGYTF.

This rearrangement joins TRBV5-1 to TRBJ2-5, with 7 bases aligning to TRBD1. With V trimmed by 1 base and J by 0 bases, 6 bases remained unmatched. Germline CDR1 reads SGHRS; CDR2 reads YFSETQ. The CDR3 is 16 amino acids. CDR3 coding DNA: TGCGCCAGCAGCTTGTTACGGACAGGATACCAAGAGACCCAGTACTTC. Its translation: CASSLLRTGYQETQYF.

This chain uses TRBV29-1 with TRBJ2-1, with 8 bases that match TRBD2. The CDR3 spans 14 residues. The germline V gene encodes CDR1 SQVTM and CDR2 ANQGSEA. V lost 5 bases and J lost 7; bases outside the gene matches: 10. CDR3 protein: CSVPPYGRGNEQFF. The CDR3 nucleotides are TGCAGCGTTCCCCCGTACGGGAGGGGGAATGAGCAGTTCTTC.

This clonotype was counted between two and nine times. This sequence joins TRBV7-3 and TRBJ2-3; D is undetermined. Germline-derived CDR1 and CDR2 are SGHTA and FQGTGA. V lost 5 bases and J lost 2, with 14 bases in between. This CDR3 is 15 amino acids long. The CDR3 DNA is TGTGCCAGCAGCCGAAGAGACCAACCCACAGATACGCAGTATTTT. Translating gives CASSRRDQPTDTQYF. The full variable domain, its missing parts supplied by reference TRBV7-3 and TRBJ2-3, is GAGVSQTPSNKVTEKGKYVELRCDPISGHTALYWYRQSLGQGPEFLIYFQGTGAADDSGLPNDRFFAVRPEGSVSTLKIQRTERGDSAVYLCASSRRDQPTDTQYFGPGTRLTVL.

The genes are TRBV20-1 and TRBJ2-7; TRBD2 is a possible D gene (7 bases). The CDR3 is 14 amino acids. V was cut by 6 bases and J by 3 bases, with 18 bases left in between. Looked up from germline, CDR1 is DFQATT and CDR2 is SNEGSKA (reference sequence). The chain's CDR3 is CSARKAGQLYEQYF. CDR3 nucleotide sequence: TGCAGTGCCCGCAAAGCGGGACAACTCTACGAGCAGTACTTC.

The chain joins TRBV6-5 to TRBJ2-1; the D gene is possibly TRBD2 (5 bases). This CDR3 is 14 amino acids long. Trimming shortened V by 2 bases and J by 9 bases, and 14 bases separated the two germline ends. The germline V gene has CDR1 MNHEY and CDR2 SVGAGI. The CDR3 DNA is TGTGCCAGCAGTTACGGGCTAGCCGTTAGTGAGCAGTTCTTC. Its protein is CASSYGLAVSEQFF.

The table lists this clonotype with a few counts. The chain combines TRBV3-1 with TRBJ2-7; 8 bases agree with TRBD1. CDR1 LGHDT and CDR2 YNNKEL come from the germline V gene (reference sequence). The CDR3 spans 17 residues. Losses at the gene ends were 0 bases for V and 0 bases for J; bases not matched to a gene: 7. CDR3 DNA sequence: TGTGCCAGCAGCCAAGATCTAAGGCAGGGGGCCTCCTACGAGCAGTACTTC. This gives the protein CASSQDLRQGASYEQYF.

This clonotype has at least ten counts. V is TRBV27 and J is TRBJ1-2; the D gene is possibly TRBD1 (5 bases). Trimming took off 5 bases at V and 3 bases at J, with 13 bases between the two ends. The CDR3 covers 14 residues. Per the germline V gene, CDR1 is MNHEY and CDR2 is SMNVEV (reference sequence). This chain's CDR3 is CASSTGTDHYGYTF. CDR3 in DNA: TGTGCCAGCAGTACGGGGACCGATCACTATGGCTACACCTTC.

A few counts support this clonotype. The CDR3 loop is CASSLERANTEAFF. CDR3 DNA sequence: TGCGCCAGCAGCTTGGAAAGGGCGAACACTGAAGCTTTCTTT. This chain joins TRBV5-1 and TRBJ1-1, with D uncertain. Trimming removed 0 bases from V and 1 base from J, with 7 bases in between. Germline V CDR1 and CDR2: SGHRS, YFSETQ. CDR3 length equals 14 residues.

V gene TRBV4-1 combines with J gene TRBJ2-1; D possibly corresponds to TRBD1 (6 bases). The length of the CDR3 is 17 residues. V lost 4 bases and J lost 6, with 22 bases in between. Germline V gene data show CDR1 as MGHRA and CDR2 as YSYEKL. The CDR3 DNA follows: TGCGCCAGCAGCCCCGGGGTGGTCAGGGGTTCACTCAATGAGCAGTTCTTC. This codes for CASSPGVVRGSLNEQFF.

The gene calls are TRBV6-5 and TRBJ2-2; D unresolved. Germline assignment: CDR1 MNHEY and CDR2 SVGAGI. The CDR3 covers 14 residues. V lost 2 bases to trimming and J lost 6 bases, with 10 bases between them. CDR3 sequence: CASSYDLTAGELFF. CDR3 nucleotide sequence: TGTGCCAGCAGTTACGACCTCACGGCCGGGGAGCTGTTTTTT.

This clonotype was counted between two and nine times. This chain connects TRBV20-1 to TRBJ2-7; 11 nucleotides align to TRBD1. With 3 bases clipped from V and 3 bases from J, the junction kept 4 bases outside the gene matches. The germline CDR1 and CDR2 sequences are DFQATT and SNEGSKA (reference sequence). The CDR3 loop spans 14 amino acids. CDR3 DNA sequence: TGCAGTGCTAGTCCGGGACAGGGGGTCTACGAGCAGTACTTC. This codes for CSASPGQGVYEQYF.

This clonotype was picked up a small number of times. V gene TRBV7-9 combines with J gene TRBJ2-1; no firm D call. Trimming left V 0 bases short and J 10 bases short, with 10 bases between. The CDR3 runs 13 residues. Germline V CDR1 and CDR2: SEHNR, FQNEAQ (reference sequence). The CDR3 reads CASSLATVEEQFF. Written as DNA, the CDR3 is TGTGCCAGCAGCTTAGCGACGGTAGAGGAGCAGTTCTTC.